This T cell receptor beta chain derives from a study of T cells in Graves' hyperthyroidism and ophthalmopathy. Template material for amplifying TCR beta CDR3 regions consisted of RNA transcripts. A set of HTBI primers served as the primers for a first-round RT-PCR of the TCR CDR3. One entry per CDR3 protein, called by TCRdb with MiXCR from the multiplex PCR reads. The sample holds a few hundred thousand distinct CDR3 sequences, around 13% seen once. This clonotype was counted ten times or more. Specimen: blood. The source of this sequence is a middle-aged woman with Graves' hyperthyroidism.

CDR3: CATSRGDQGAGETQYF. CDR3 nucleotides: TGTGCCACCAGCAGAGGGGACCAGGGGGCAGGAGAGACCCAGTACTTC. The gene calls are TRBV15 and TRBJ2-5; 8 bases agree with TRBD1. CDR1 is LNHNV and CDR2 is YYDKDF in the germline V gene (reference sequence). The trim removed 1 base at V and 4 bases at J, leaving 8 bases unmatched. The CDR3 loop spans 16 amino acids.